The clone carrying this T cell receptor beta chain was detected once. Its antigen is not identified. Germline V gene data show CDR1 as LGHNA and CDR2 as YNFKEQ. There are 15 residues in the CDR3. J lost 7 bases, V lost 3 bases, and 8 bases had no gene match. This PCR relied on a set of 60 Vbeta primers and 13 Jbeta primers. Sequencing used immunoSEQ multiplex PCR; TCRdb keeps in-frame clones, though not all of them. The sample shows roughly 170,000 clones, roughly 84% of them seen only once. The data belong to a study of cytomegalovirus exposure and HLA in healthy donors. General observations from the study: An observed cluster of highly shared sequence variants was recorded as a likely sequencing artifact. Common viral pathogens were later found to be apparently linked to several of the most significant clusters. Trimming of TCR beta V- and J-genes showed a link, identified in a later analysis, to a missense DCLRE1C variant.

The material sequenced was PBMCs. V usage is TRBV4-2 and J usage is TRBJ1-2; 10 bases agree with TRBD1. The sequence derives from a girl aged 2 to 9 in good health and CMV-seropositive. The DNA of the CDR3 is TGTGCCAGCAGCCACCAGGACAGGGGGTCCGCTGGCTACACCTTC. This gives the protein CASSHQDRGSAGYTF.